The 15 T cell receptor beta chains in this list originate from one sample, sequenced in a study of response to subunit inactivated influenza vaccine. MiXCR, applied by TCRdb to the RT-PCR reads, yields one record per CDR3 protein. In the table there are over 800,000 distinct CDR3 sequences, over 20% of which are singletons. The material was PBMCs from blood, obtained 5 days after vaccination. These receptors came from a man over 45 who received an inactivated influenza vaccine.

The CDR3 here is CSARDRDRAHEQYF. The CDR3, as DNA: TGCAGTGCTAGAGACCGGGACAGGGCCCACGAGCAGTACTTC. The chain carries TRBV20-1 and TRBJ2-7; TRBD1 aligns across 9 bases. This CDR3 spans 14 amino acids. Unmatched junction bases numbered 5, after V lost 0 bases and J lost 5 bases. The germline V gene has CDR1 DFQATT and CDR2 SNEGSKA (reference sequence).

The chain has TRBV10-1 and TRBJ2-5; the D gene is possibly TRBD2 (5 bases). Germline loops: CDR1 WNHNN, CDR2 SYGVQD (reference sequence). The CDR3 sequence is 16 residues long. Trimming shortened V by 5 bases and J by 2 bases, and 18 bases separated the two germline ends. CDR3 in DNA: TGCGCCAGCAGTCCCTTCATTTCGAGCGGACAAGAGACCCAGTACTTC. Residues: CASSPFISSGQETQYF.

The chain carries TRBV20-1 and TRBJ2-3; TRBD1 aligns across 7 bases. The CDR3 is 16 residues long. V gave up 0 bases and J gave up 2 bases; unmatched junction bases: 8. CDR1 is DFQATT and CDR2 is SNEGSKA in the germline V gene (reference sequence). CDR3 loop: CSARDLDRYNTDTQYF. Here the CDR3 DNA reads TGCAGTGCTAGAGATTTGGACAGGTACAACACAGATACGCAGTATTTT.

The rearrangement links TRBV7-2 to TRBJ1-2, with a weak D call TRBD1 (6 bases). V was shortened by 7 bases and J by 8 bases, with 17 bases between the two germline ends. This CDR3 contains 13 residues. Germline CDR1 is SGHTA and CDR2 is FQGNSA. The CDR3 loop is CASTPTGGGGYTF. The CDR3 DNA sequence: TGTGCCAGCACCCCGACAGGAGGTGGCGGCTACACCTTC.

This clonotype was recorded only once. The gene calls are TRBV7-2 and TRBJ2-3; possibly TRBD2 for D (6 bases). V was cut by 6 bases and J by 8 bases, with 21 bases left in between. In germline, CDR1 is SGHTA, CDR2 FQGNSA. The CDR3 has 15 amino acids. CDR3 in DNA: TGTGCCAGCAGATTACCGAGGGACGGCGGGGCTACGCAGTATTTT. This translates into CASRLPRDGGATQYF.

V is TRBV24-1 and J is TRBJ2-5; 8 bases align to TRBD2. CDR3 size: 15 residues. The V segment lost 5 bases and the J segment 4 bases; nucleotides outside the gene matches: 8. Per the germline V gene, CDR1 is KGHDR and CDR2 is SFDVKD. CDR3 nucleotide sequence: TGTGCCACCAGTGGGCCAGCGGGAGTGGGAGAGACCCAGTACTTC. This encodes CATSGPAGVGETQYF.

This rearrangement joins TRBV7-6 to TRBJ1-1, with 8 nucleotides matching TRBD1. The ends lost 5 bases at V and 6 bases at J; junction bases unmatched: 5. CDR1 and CDR2 (germline): SGHVS, FNYEAQ. CDR3 length: 13 amino acids. CDR3 nucleotides: TGTGCCAGCAGCCCAGACAGGGGCCCTGAAGCTTTCTTT. Protein sequence: CASSPDRGPEAFF.

The chain has TRBV28 and TRBJ2-7, with D uncertain. From germline, CDR1 is MDHEN and CDR2 SYDVKM. The CDR3 consists of 12 residues. V lost 7 bases and J lost 2, with 9 bases in between. The CDR3 bases are TGTGCCAGCAATTCCTGGACCTACGAGCAGTACTTC. Encoded protein: CASNSWTYEQYF.

In this sample, this clonotype turned up a few times. This chain uses TRBV21-1 with TRBJ2-7; the D call TRBD2 from the table was never checked on the DNA. TRBV21-1 is a pseudogene segment. The CDR3 length is 17 residues. In DNA, the CDR3 is TGTGCATCCTTCGCCGTCTTAGCGGGCTTTAACCCTTACGAGCAGTACTTC. Protein sequence: CASFAVLAGFNPYEQYF.

This clonotype turned up a few times. This chain joins TRBV7-9 and TRBJ2-1; D is ambiguous. Germline V lookup: CDR1 SEHNR, CDR2 FQNEAQ (reference sequence). V was pared by 4 bases and J by 8 bases, with 12 bases between. The CDR3 length is 13 residues. CDR3 bases: TGTGCCAGCAGCTCCCAATCATTCGATGAGCAGTTCTTC. It specifies CASSSQSFDEQFF.

The chain combines TRBV7-8 with TRBJ2-1; D gene uncertain. The CDR3 sequence is 15 residues long. Trimming took 1 base from V and 8 from J, leaving 15 bases between them. Germline V gene sequence: CDR1 SGHVS, CDR2 FQNEAQ. The chain's CDR3 is CASSLGPLEFHEQFF. The CDR3 DNA follows: TGTGCCAGCAGCTTAGGTCCCCTGGAGTTCCATGAGCAGTTCTTC.

CDR3 loop: CASSPWTGTGECIQYF. The CDR3 DNA sequence: TGTGCCAGCAGCCCTTGGACCGGGACAGGGGAGTGCATTCAGTACTTC. The V call is TRBV3-1, the J call TRBJ2-4; 10 bases map to TRBD1. CDR3 size: 16 residues. V shed 4 bases, J shed 9 bases, and the junction held 12 bases outside the gene matches. Looked up from germline, CDR1 is LGHDT and CDR2 is YNNKEL (reference sequence).

This clonotype was counted at least ten times. The CDR3 reads CASSRFRDGGGYTF. CDR3 nucleotide sequence: TGTGCCAGCAGCCGATTTCGGGACGGCGGTGGCTACACCTTC. This chain connects TRBV7-8 to TRBJ1-2; maybe TRBD1 (5 bases). Germline V gene sequence: CDR1 SGHVS, CDR2 FQNEAQ. V lost 5 bases and J lost 7, with 17 bases in between. This CDR3 is built from 14 residues. The variable domain in full, with the rest retrieved from reference TRBV7-8 and TRBJ1-2, is GAGVSQSPRYKVAKRGQDVALRCDPISGHVSLFWYQQALGQGPEFLTYFQNEAQLDKSGLPSDRFFAERPEGSVSTLKIQRTQQEDSAVYLCASSRFRDGGGYTFGSGTRLTVV.

This clonotype was counted once. The chain carries TRBV5-1 and TRBJ2-7; 7 bases line up with TRBD1. CDR3 length: 15 residues. The germline gives CDR1 SGHRS, CDR2 YFSETQ. V trimming: 0 bases; J trimming: 8 bases; junction bases outside the gene matches: 11. CDR3 in DNA: TGCGCCAGCAGCTTGGTTATGCAGGGGGTTGAAAAGCAGTACTTC. Protein sequence: CASSLVMQGVEKQYF. Combining the CDR3 with reference TRBV5-1 and TRBJ2-7 gives the whole variable domain KAGVTQTPRYLIKTRGQQVTLSCSPISGHRSVSWYQQTPGQGLQFLFEYFSETQRNKGNFPGRFSGRQFSNSRSEMNVSTLELGDSALYLCASSLVMQGVEKQYFGPGTRLTVT.

This clonotype was seen at least ten times. The chain links TRBV20-1 to TRBJ2-3, with 7 bases identical to TRBD1. The junction had 11 bases not matched to a gene; V was cut back by 6 bases and J by 11 bases. The CDR3 contains 12 residues. Germline CDR1 and CDR2: DFQATT and SNEGSKA (reference sequence). The CDR3 DNA sequence: TGCAGTGCCCTGAACACAGGGGTGCTGCAGTATTTT. Translated: CSALNTGVLQYF.